The clone carrying this TCR beta chain was seen only a few times. PCR was performed a second time for roughly 7 to 11 cycles using a sample-barcoded 5' primer and a J-beta primer mix. TCRdb re-derived calls from the 5' RACE reads in MiXCR, one entry per CDR3 protein. The profile shows about 2 million distinct CDR3 sequences, around 48% of them singletons. The CDR3 is made up of 17 amino acids. Trimming removed 0 bases from V and 5 bases from J, with 17 bases in between. The germline gives CDR1 LGHNA, CDR2 YNFKEQ. This sample is part of a study of blood T cells in healthy people across ages. This clonotype originated in a middle-aged woman in good health. This sequence joins TRBV4-2 and TRBJ2-4; D gene unclear. Material: blood. The CDR3 protein is CASSQERGRTVENIQYF. Written as DNA, the CDR3 is TGTGCCAGCAGCCAAGAACGCGGCAGGACCGTTGAAAACATTCAGTACTTC.